Listed here are 15 T cell receptor beta chains from one sample, sequenced in a study of patients and donors after allogeneic stem cell transplantation. Via MiXCR, TCRdb re-called the RT-PCR reads, giving one row per CDR3 protein. Among fewer than 75,000 distinct CDR3 sequences listed, more than 20% were seen once. Sequenced input: blood, either unsorted or a sorted T cell fraction (not recorded which). These receptors were collected from a human donor who was either an allogeneic HSCT recipient or a stem cell or donor lymphocyte infusion donor (not recorded which). It is not recorded whose cells these are; they may come from a transplant donor.

This clonotype was observed at least ten times. The V gene is TRBV5-1, the J gene TRBJ1-6; D is undetermined. There are 13 residues in the CDR3. The V gene lost 1 base and the J gene lost 8 bases, with 7 bases spanning the gap. Germline V CDR1 and CDR2: SGHRS, YFSETQ. CDR3 sequence: CASSLQKDSPLHF. DNA for the CDR3: TGCGCCAGCAGCTTGCAAAAGGATTCACCCCTCCACTTT.

This clonotype has more than one count but fewer than ten. V gene TRBV6-5 combines with J gene TRBJ2-3; TRBD1 matches at 8 bases. The ends lost 2 bases at V and 4 bases at J; junction bases unmatched: 8. The CDR3 has 16 amino acids. The germline V gene has CDR1 MNHEY and CDR2 SVGAGI. The CDR3 here is CASSYPTGDGADTQYF. The CDR3 nucleotides are TGTGCCAGCAGTTACCCGACAGGGGACGGTGCAGATACGCAGTATTTT.

This chain connects TRBV4-1 to TRBJ2-7; TRBD2 matches at 7 bases. The trim removed 5 bases at V and 2 bases at J, leaving 0 bases unmatched. The CDR3 runs 12 residues. Germline CDR1 reads MGHRA; CDR2 reads YSYEKL. This CDR3 reads CASSGGAYEQYF. CDR3 DNA: TGCGCCAGCAGCGGGGGGGCCTACGAGCAGTACTTC.

CDR3 sequence: CASSLVFAGGPYNEQFF. The CDR3 nucleotides read TGTGCCAGCAGTTTAGTGTTTGCGGGGGGGCCTTACAATGAGCAGTTCTTC. This chain joins TRBV27 and TRBJ2-1; 9 bases line up with TRBD2. In germline, CDR1 is MNHEY, CDR2 SMNVEV (reference sequence). The CDR3 consists of 17 residues. J lost 4 bases, V lost 2 bases, and 9 bases had no gene match.

Only a few counts were recorded for this clonotype. V usage is TRBV29-1 and J usage is TRBJ2-3; D not resolved. Germline-derived CDR1 and CDR2 are SQVTM and ANQGSEA. V lost 3 bases to trimming and J lost 1 base, with 5 bases between them. CDR3 size: 12 residues. The CDR3 nucleotides read TGCAGCGTTGACCAGGGCACAGATACGCAGTATTTT. Residues: CSVDQGTDTQYF.

The chain is built from TRBV29-1 and TRBJ1-1; 10 bases agree with TRBD1. The junction had 4 bases not matched to a gene; V was cut back by 6 bases and J by 3 bases. The CDR3 covers 13 residues. Germline CDR1 SQVTM, CDR2 ANQGSEA. CDR3 bases: TGCAGCGTGACAGGGGGCAGGTACACTGAAGCTTTCTTT. It translates to CSVTGGRYTEAFF.

The chain has TRBV20-1 and TRBJ2-1, with D tentatively TRBD2 (6 bases). CDR1 and CDR2 (germline): DFQATT, SNEGSKA (reference sequence). Between the trimmed V and J ends, which lost 5 bases and 7 bases, there was a span of 18 bases. This CDR3 has 14 amino acids. CDR3 amino acids: CSASGLGGHNEQFF. In DNA, the CDR3 is TGCAGTGCTTCAGGACTGGGAGGACATAATGAGCAGTTCTTC.

This clonotype was seen only a few times. The chain has TRBV6-6 and TRBJ1-6; 11 nucleotides line up with TRBD1. The germline V gene has CDR1 MNHNY and CDR2 SVGAGI (reference sequence). After removal of 3 bases from V and 7 bases from J, the junction contained 8 bases not matched to a gene. This CDR3 comprises 17 residues. The CDR3, as DNA: TGTGCCAGCAGTTATCAAGGACAGGGGGCGGAAAATTCACCCCTCCACTTT. This gives the protein CASSYQGQGAENSPLHF.

This clonotype showed up just once. This chain connects TRBV5-6 to TRBJ2-2; TRBD2 matches at 7 bases. J was trimmed by 5 bases and V by 6 bases; bases with no gene match: 7. Looked up from germline, CDR1 is SGHDT and CDR2 is YYEEEE. The CDR3 contains 14 residues. The CDR3 spells CASNPRGDTGELFF. The CDR3 nucleotides read TGTGCCAGCAATCCCCGGGGGGATACCGGGGAGCTGTTTTTT.

The chain employs TRBV27 and TRBJ1-2; D gene uncertain. Deletions cut 1 base from V and 8 bases from J, with 20 bases between. Germline-derived CDR1 and CDR2 are MNHEY and SMNVEV (reference sequence). The CDR3 has 16 amino acids. CDR3 residues: CASSLWSSPVVRGYTF. CDR3 nucleotide sequence: TGTGCCAGCAGTTTATGGTCTTCCCCGGTCGTGCGAGGCTACACCTTC.

The chain joins TRBV20-1 to TRBJ2-1, with 9 bases matching TRBD2. With 1 base clipped from V and 4 bases from J, the junction kept 11 bases outside the gene matches. Germline V gives CDR1 DFQATT, CDR2 SNEGSKA (reference sequence). The CDR3 runs 17 residues. The CDR3 loop reads CSARVSLSGGTYNEQFF. In DNA, the CDR3 is TGCAGTGCTAGAGTCTCCCTCAGCGGGGGGACTTACAATGAGCAGTTCTTC.

The chain links TRBV7-2 to TRBJ1-6, with 8 bases that match TRBD1. The CDR3 length is 19 residues. V was pared by 6 bases and J by 3 bases, with 16 bases of the junction left unmatched. Germline V gene sequence: CDR1 SGHTA, CDR2 FQGNSA. The CDR3 region has the DNA TGTGCCAGCAGTAAGGCGACAGGGGCGTCTTCGATCTATAATTCACCCCTCCACTTT. It yields the protein CASSKATGASSIYNSPLHF.

The chain combines TRBV12-3 or TRBV12-4 with TRBJ2-3; a weak D match, TRBD2 (6 bases). Between the trimmed V and J ends, which lost 7 bases and 2 bases, there was a span of 13 bases. This CDR3 comprises 14 residues. The CDR3 here is CASKPGAYTDTQYF. The CDR3 DNA sequence: TGTGCCAGCAAGCCGGGAGCCTACACAGATACGCAGTATTTT.

The chain has TRBV6-1 and TRBJ2-7; 8 bases match TRBD1. Trimming removed 11 bases from V and 0 bases from J; junction bases left unmatched: 9. Germline V CDR1 and CDR2: MNHNS, SASEGT. This CDR3 region has 14 residues. The CDR3 sequence is CAASRQGSSYEQYF. The CDR3 DNA reads as TGTGCCGCCTCGAGACAGGGGAGCTCCTACGAGCAGTACTTC.

CDR3 nucleotide sequence: TGCGCCAGCAGCTTGAACAGGGTTAGCTCCTACAATGAGCAGTTCTTC. It encodes CASSLNRVSSYNEQFF. The chain combines TRBV5-1 with TRBJ2-1; maybe TRBD1 (6 bases). Germline loops: CDR1 SGHRS, CDR2 YFSETQ. V was cut by 1 base and J by 0 bases, with 11 bases left in between. The CDR3 has 16 residues.